Below are 16 T cell receptor beta chains sequenced from a single sample in a study of blood T cells in healthy people across ages. Next came a second PCR, run for about 6 to 11 cycles, which used a sample-barcoded 5' primer along with a J-beta primer mix. TCRdb used MiXCR to reprocess the 5' RACE reads, holding one entry per CDR3 protein. Altogether 780,000 or so distinct CDR3 sequences are present, roughly 50% being singletons, with the ten largest covering approximately 40%. The sample consisted of blood. These receptors were obtained from a man at least 80 years old in good health.

The chain is built from TRBV6-5 and TRBJ2-3; D unclear. From germline, CDR1 is MNHEY and CDR2 SVGAGI. The CDR3 loop spans 13 amino acids. V lost 6 bases to trimming and J lost 4 bases, with 11 bases between them. CDR3 amino acids: CASSLYLSDTQYF. CDR3 DNA sequence: TGTGCCAGCAGCCTCTATCTCTCAGATACGCAGTATTTT.

This clonotype appeared once. The rearrangement links TRBV7-9 to TRBJ2-6; D not resolved. Germline V gene data show CDR1 as SEHNR and CDR2 as FQNEAQ (reference sequence). The V and J ends lost 4 bases and 0 bases respectively, with 7 bases between them. The CDR3 sequence is 15 residues long. The CDR3 protein is CASSSDTSGANVLTF. The CDR3 DNA reads TGTGCCAGCAGCTCAGACACCTCTGGGGCCAACGTCCTGACTTTC. Combining the CDR3 with reference TRBV7-9 and TRBJ2-6 gives the whole variable domain DTGVSQNPRHKITKRGQNVTFRCDPISEHNRLYWYRQTLGQGPEFLTYFQNEAQLEKSRLLSDRFSAERPKGSFSTLEIQRTEQGDSAMYLCASSSDTSGANVLTFGAGSRLTVL.

This chain links TRBV2 with TRBJ1-1; D is undetermined. This CDR3 spans 11 amino acids. V shed 1 base and J shed 11 bases, with 8 bases lying between them. In germline, CDR1 is SNHLY, CDR2 FYNNEI. The CDR3 sequence is CASSEGRRAFF. In DNA, the CDR3 is TGTGCCAGCAGTGAAGGACGGAGGGCTTTCTTT.

V is TRBV7-2 and J is TRBJ2-7, with no clear D. The CDR3 consists of 16 residues. From germline, CDR1 is SGHTA and CDR2 FQGNSA. Trimming removed 2 bases from V and 3 bases from J, with 17 bases in between. The CDR3 sequence: CASSLSRDPAVYEQYF. CDR3 DNA: TGTGCCAGCAGCTTATCCCGCGACCCCGCGGTCTACGAGCAGTACTTC.

The chain uses TRBV7-8 and TRBJ1-2, with no clear D. V was clipped by 5 bases and J by 5 bases, with 12 bases between them. Germline CDR1 and CDR2: SGHVS and FQNEAQ. This CDR3 contains 13 residues. CDR3 residues: CASSPEGIYGYTF. The CDR3, as DNA: TGTGCCAGCAGCCCCGAGGGAATATATGGCTACACCTTC.

The J gene is TRBJ2-5, the V gene TRBV18, with D unclear. Trimming took 1 base from V and 1 from J, leaving 7 bases between them. Looked up from germline, CDR1 is KGHSH and CDR2 is LQKENI. There are 14 residues in the CDR3. CDR3 sequence: CASSPLGTQETQYF. CDR3 nucleotide sequence: TGTGCCAGCTCACCACTGGGAACCCAAGAGACCCAGTACTTC. The full variable domain, its missing parts supplied by reference TRBV18 and TRBJ2-5, is NAGVMQNPRHLVRRRGQEARLRCSPMKGHSHVYWYRQLPEEGLKFMVYLQKENIIDESGMPKERFSAEFPKEGPSILRIQQVVRGDSAAYFCASSPLGTQETQYFGPGTRLLVL.

This chain links TRBV4-2 with TRBJ2-1; a possible D gene is TRBD2 (6 bases). V lost 0 bases and J 1 base, leaving 13 bases between the germline ends. This CDR3 contains 17 residues. Per the germline V gene, CDR1 is LGHNA and CDR2 is YNFKEQ. Written as DNA, the CDR3 is TGTGCCAGCAGCCAAGATTACGGAGGGACGTCCTACAATGAGCAGTTCTTC. It codes for CASSQDYGGTSYNEQFF.

This clonotype showed up many times. This chain joins TRBV7-2 and TRBJ2-5; D gene uncertain. There are 13 residues in the CDR3. The V end was cut by 3 bases, the J end by 5 bases, with 10 bases between. Germline CDR1 is SGHTA and CDR2 is FQGNSA. The CDR3 nucleotides read TGTGCCAGCAGCTTCTCGGTCGGCGAGACCCAGTACTTC. It codes for CASSFSVGETQYF.

The chain links TRBV6-5 to TRBJ1-2; D is undetermined. Germline V CDR1 and CDR2: MNHEY, SVGAGI. The length of the CDR3 is 13 residues. V lost 9 bases to trimming and J lost 1 base, with 12 bases between them. The CDR3 DNA follows: TGTGCCAGTACTCGGGGTTTTAACTATGGCTACACCTTC. Protein: CASTRGFNYGYTF.

This clonotype was recorded a few times. The chain has TRBV6-5 and TRBJ2-5; weak D call: TRBD1 (6 bases). Germline V gene lookup returns CDR1 MNHEY and CDR2 SVGAGI. V shed 7 bases and J shed 4 bases, with 19 bases lying between them. The CDR3 sequence is 15 residues long. The CDR3 sequence is CASTRQGARGETQYF. CDR3 nucleotide sequence: TGTGCCAGCACTAGGCAGGGTGCCAGGGGAGAGACCCAGTACTTC.

This clonotype showed up just a few times. The chain is built from TRBV6-5 and TRBJ1-1, with TRBD1 matching over 9 bases. From germline, CDR1 is MNHEY and CDR2 SVGAGI. The CDR3 is 14 residues long. V was clipped by 6 bases and J by 1 base; unmatched bases: 3. CDR3 nucleotide sequence: TGTGCCAGCAGGCCGACAGGGGGGAACACTGAAGCTTTCTTT. Protein sequence: CASRPTGGNTEAFF.

The rearrangement links TRBV3-1 to TRBJ2-1; D possibly corresponds to TRBD1 (6 bases). The V end was cut by 1 base, the J end by 4 bases, with 11 bases between. There are 15 residues in the CDR3. The V gene's germline CDR1 is LGHDT and CDR2 YNNKEL (reference sequence). The CDR3 DNA reads as TGTGCCAGCAGCCAAGTCTCGACAGGTTACAATGAGCAGTTCTTC. It specifies CASSQVSTGYNEQFF.

The chain couples TRBV24-1 to TRBJ2-2; 10 nucleotides agree with TRBD1. From germline, CDR1 is KGHDR and CDR2 SFDVKD. This CDR3 has 13 residues. J was trimmed by 3 bases and V by 9 bases; bases with no gene match: 0. Written as DNA, the CDR3 is TGTGCCACCGGGACAGGGGACACCGGGGAGCTGTTTTTT. Its protein is CATGTGDTGELFF.

This sequence joins TRBV7-9 and TRBJ2-1; D is unresolved. Germline CDR1 reads SEHNR; CDR2 reads FQNEAQ (reference sequence). The CDR3 consists of 14 residues. Between the trimmed V and J ends, which lost 5 bases and 5 bases, there was a span of 13 bases. In nucleotides, the CDR3 is TGTGCCAGCAGCCCCGACGCCGATCACAATGAGCAGTTCTTC. Translating it yields CASSPDADHNEQFF.

The V and J genes are TRBV6-6 and TRBJ2-7, with 8 nucleotides matching TRBD1. The V segment lost 6 bases and the J segment 2 bases; nucleotides outside the gene matches: 12. This CDR3 region has 16 residues. The germline V gene has CDR1 MNHNY and CDR2 SVGAGI (reference sequence). The CDR3 nucleotides read TGTGCCAGCAGGGGACAGGACCTTCCTTTCCCCTACGAGCAGTACTTC. This codes for CASRGQDLPFPYEQYF.

V gene TRBV25-1 combines with J gene TRBJ1-6; D call uncertain. The ends were cut back, 1 base at V and 0 bases at J, with 13 bases in the middle. The germline V gene has CDR1 MGHDK and CDR2 SYGVNS. The CDR3 runs to 18 residues. CDR3 DNA sequence: TGTGCCAGCAGTGAATTCCCCCCCAGAAACTCCTATAATTCACCCCTCCACTTT. Encoded protein: CASSEFPPRNSYNSPLHF.